This T cell receptor beta chain was observed in a study of T-cell memory formation after mild COVID-19. V shed 0 bases and J shed 3 bases, with 6 bases lying between them. In germline, CDR1 is SGHRS, CDR2 YFSETQ. The CDR3 has 13 residues. Overall study findings and caveats: The study detected some responding clones in pre-infection memory, suggesting cross-reactive memory joined.

The sample holds a few counts of this clonotype. Its target is unknown. TCRdb itself ran the 5' RACE reads through MiXCR, one entry per CDR3 protein. The sample shows approximately 300,000 distinct CDR3 sequences, roughly 15% of them seen only once. This rearrangement joins TRBV5-1 to TRBJ1-1; D remains ambiguous. This TCR was sampled from a man in his late teens or twenties who had mild COVID-19 (a few samples of this study predate the infection). Cell type and time point are not known. The material sequenced was PBMCs or a T cell subset sorted from them (not recorded which). The CDR3 sequence is CASSLDSHTEAFF. Here the CDR3 DNA reads TGCGCCAGCAGCTTGGATAGTCACACTGAAGCTTTCTTT.